Described below is a single TCR beta chain sequence and its context. As originally analysed: Scientists estimated how many nucleated cells there were by amplifying reference gene primers. Sequencing was performed with immunoSEQ multiplex PCR; in TCRdb, only in-frame clones are kept and a portion is missing. Clonal size and the V and J genes are those of that table, whereas D and trimming came from the DNA. The sample contains some 400,000 clones, over 75% of which appear only once. A Seattle source enrolled patients during active infection and followed them longitudinally. Germline V gene lookup returns CDR1 MNHEY and CDR2 SVGAGI. The CDR3 spans 15 residues. Deletions cut 5 bases from V and 0 bases from J, with 11 bases between. These data come from a study of blood T cell repertoires in COVID-19. Study summary: Sites across the United States, Italy and Spain contributed samples from acute and convalescent COVID-19. Sources were T cells, B-cell-depleted T cells, or PBMCs; the material itself was cDNA or gDNA.

The V and J genes are TRBV6-5 and TRBJ1-3, with D maybe TRBD1 (5 bases). The clonotype comes from a woman younger than 45 with COVID-19, enrolled during active disease. The sequenced material came from peripheral blood. The DNA for the CDR3 is TGTGCCAGCAGTCCCCCAGGGAACTCTGGAAACACCATATATTTT. Translation: CASSPPGNSGNTIYF.